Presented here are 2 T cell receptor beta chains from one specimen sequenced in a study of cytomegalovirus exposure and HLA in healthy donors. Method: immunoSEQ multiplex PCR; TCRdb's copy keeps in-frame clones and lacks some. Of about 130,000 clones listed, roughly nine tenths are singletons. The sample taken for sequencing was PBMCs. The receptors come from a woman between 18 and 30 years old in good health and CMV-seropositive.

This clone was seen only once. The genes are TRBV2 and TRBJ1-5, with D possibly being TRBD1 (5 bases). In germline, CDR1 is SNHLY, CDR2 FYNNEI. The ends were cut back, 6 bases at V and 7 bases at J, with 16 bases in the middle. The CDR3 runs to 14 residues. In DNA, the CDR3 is TGTGCCAGCAGCTCCCCGGGGGGGGGACAGCCCCAGCATTTT. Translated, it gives CASSSPGGGQPQHF.

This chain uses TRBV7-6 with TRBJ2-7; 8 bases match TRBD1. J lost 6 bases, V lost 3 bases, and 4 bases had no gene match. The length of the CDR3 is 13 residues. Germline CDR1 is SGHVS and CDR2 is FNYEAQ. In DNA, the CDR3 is TGTGCCAGCAGCTTCGGGACAGGACTCGAGCAGTACTTC. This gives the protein CASSFGTGLEQYF.